Presented here are 31 T cell receptor beta chains from one specimen sequenced in a study of blood T cell repertoires in COVID-19. Sequencing was performed with immunoSEQ multiplex PCR; in TCRdb, only in-frame clones are kept and a portion is missing. The profile shows a few hundred thousand clones, more than 80% of them singletons. The specimen sequenced was PBMCs or T cells enriched from blood (not recorded which). Receptors were obtained from a man aged 18-30 years who had recovered from COVID-19.

The genes are TRBV2 and TRBJ2-7; TRBD1 matches at 8 bases. This CDR3 has 14 residues. Trimming cost V 8 bases and J 6 bases; bases outside gene matches: 12. Germline CDR1 is SNHLY and CDR2 is FYNNEI. Here the CDR3 DNA reads TGTGCCAGCGGAAAAAGACAGGGGAGTGGCGAGCAGTACTTC. This codes for CASGKRQGSGEQYF.

J is TRBJ2-1 and V is TRBV19; TRBD2 aligns across 7 bases. V shed 9 bases, J shed 5 bases, and the junction held 10 bases outside the gene matches. From germline, CDR1 is LNHDA and CDR2 SQIVND (reference sequence). The CDR3 length is 14 residues. In DNA, the CDR3 is TGTGCCAGCCAGACTAGCTCGGGACACAATGAGCAGTTCTTC. This sequence encodes CASQTSSGHNEQFF.

V is TRBV29-1 and J is TRBJ1-2, with D hard to call. The germline CDR1 and CDR2 sequences are SQVTM and ANQGSEA. V dropped 0 bases and J dropped 7 bases, with 9 bases sitting between them. The CDR3 covers 12 residues. The CDR3 DNA reads TGCAGCGTTGAAGAGGCAGTTTCTGGCTACACCTTC. As protein: CSVEEAVSGYTF.

V gene TRBV4-1 combines with J gene TRBJ2-7; D not resolved. V shed 0 bases and J shed 4 bases, with 22 bases lying between them. CDR3 length: 18 residues. The V gene's germline CDR1 is MGHRA and CDR2 YSYEKL. CDR3: CASSQDYPLRVLDYEQYF. The CDR3 nucleotides are TGCGCCAGCAGCCAAGATTACCCTCTCCGGGTCCTAGATTACGAGCAGTACTTC.

The CDR3 sequence: CASSYYRQGDEQYF. DNA for the CDR3: TGTGCCAGCAGTTACTATCGACAGGGAGACGAGCAGTACTTC. The V and J genes are TRBV6-6 and TRBJ2-7, with 7 bases aligning to TRBD1. CDR3 length: 14 amino acids. V trimming: 1 base; J trimming: 5 bases; junction bases outside the gene matches: 5. Germline CDR1 is MNHNY and CDR2 is SVGAGI (reference sequence).

This chain connects TRBV7-2 to TRBJ2-1; unclear D gene. Between the trimmed V and J ends, which lost 1 base and 8 bases, there was a span of 12 bases. Germline assignment: CDR1 SGHTA and CDR2 FQGNSA. This CDR3 contains 14 residues. The CDR3 region is CASSLGVKFHEQFF. The CDR3 DNA follows: TGTGCCAGCAGCTTAGGCGTAAAGTTCCATGAGCAGTTCTTC.

The chain couples TRBV5-1 to TRBJ1-4; 9 nucleotides line up with TRBD1. Germline CDR1 SGHRS, CDR2 YFSETQ. V shed 3 bases, J shed 5 bases, and the junction held 5 bases outside the gene matches. The CDR3 loop spans 15 amino acids. The CDR3 sequence: CASSWSGTGNEKLFF. The CDR3 DNA reads as TGCGCCAGCAGCTGGTCCGGGACAGGGAATGAAAAACTGTTTTTT.

The chain joins TRBV5-4 to TRBJ2-3; 9 positions match TRBD2. This CDR3 has 16 residues. In germline, CDR1 is SGHNT, CDR2 YYREEE (reference sequence). After removal of 5 bases from V and 2 bases from J, the junction contained 9 bases not matched to a gene. The CDR3 nucleotides read TGTGCCAGCAGTCGGCCTAGCGGGGCGACCACAGATACGCAGTATTTT. Residues: CASSRPSGATTDTQYF.

On this clone itself: The sample carries other DNA sequences with the same CDR3. The chain is built from TRBV28 and TRBJ1-2; D call uncertain. V gave up 2 bases and J gave up 5 bases, with 6 bases separating them. There are 12 residues in the CDR3. Per germline, CDR1 MDHEN and CDR2 SYDVKM. The chain's CDR3 is CASSLSNYGYTF. The CDR3 nucleotides read TGTGCCAGCAGTTTAAGCAATTATGGCTACACCTTC.

This chain joins TRBV20-1 and TRBJ2-3, with a tentative D call TRBD2 (5 bases). The CDR3 totals 11 residues. Between the trimmed V and J ends, which lost 5 bases and 8 bases, there was a span of 11 bases. Looked up from germline, CDR1 is DFQATT and CDR2 is SNEGSKA (reference sequence). CDR3 loop: CSALDSPTQYF. The CDR3 DNA reads TGCAGTGCTTTGGACTCCCCTACGCAGTATTTT.

The chain is built from TRBV19 and TRBJ1-4, with D unresolved. Trimming removed 0 bases at V and 0 bases at J, with 11 bases between. The CDR3 covers 17 residues. Germline CDR1 reads LNHDA; CDR2 reads SQIVND (reference sequence). The CDR3 loop reads CASSIDAGRATNEKLFF. In nucleotides, the CDR3 is TGTGCCAGTAGTATAGATGCGGGGAGGGCAACTAATGAAAAACTGTTTTTT. The whole variable domain, filled in from reference TRBV19 and TRBJ1-4, reads DGGITQSPKYLFRKEGQNVTLSCEQNLNHDAMYWYRQDPGQGLRLIYYSQIVNDFQKGDIAEGYSVSREKKESFPLTVTSAQKNPTAFYLCASSIDAGRATNEKLFFGSGTQLSVL.

V gene TRBV7-3 combines with J gene TRBJ2-1, with D perhaps TRBD2 (7 bases). Germline V gives CDR1 SGHTA, CDR2 FQGTGA. The CDR3 spans 14 residues. Trimming took 5 bases from V and 7 from J, leaving 15 bases between them. CDR3 sequence reads: CASSPPGGRNEQFF. The CDR3 DNA reads as TGTGCCAGCAGCCCCCCCGGGGGGCGGAATGAGCAGTTCTTC.

This chain links TRBV10-3 with TRBJ2-7, with 8 bases that match TRBD1. This CDR3 contains 14 residues. Trimming at V came to 7 bases and at J to 12 bases, leaving 17 bases not matched to a gene. CDR1 is ENHRY and CDR2 is SYGVKD in the germline V gene. The CDR3 sequence: CAITGDRGPLEWYF. CDR3 coding DNA: TGTGCCATCACCGGAGACAGGGGCCCCCTTGAGTGGTACTTC.

The chain recombines TRBV11-2 with TRBJ2-5; TRBD1 agrees at 9 bases. The CDR3 runs 14 residues. CDR1 and CDR2 (germline): SGHAT, FQNNGV. The V gene end was trimmed by 5 bases and the J gene end by 5 bases; junction bases not matched to a gene: 6. CDR3 residues: CASSSNRGQETQYF. The CDR3 DNA is TGTGCCAGCAGCAGCAACAGGGGGCAGGAGACCCAGTACTTC.

The chain is built from TRBV24-1 and TRBJ2-3, with TRBD1 identical over 7 bases. V was clipped by 5 bases and J by 6 bases; unmatched bases: 1. The germline CDR1 and CDR2 sequences are KGHDR and SFDVKD. The CDR3 has 12 residues. The CDR3 DNA reads TGTGCCACCAGTGTCAGGGGGGATACGCAGTATTTT. This gives the protein CATSVRGDTQYF.

The chain has TRBV6-5 and TRBJ1-2; 7 bases line up with TRBD1. The CDR3 totals 15 residues. CDR1 and CDR2 from the germline V gene are MNHEY and SVGAGI. V shed 5 bases, J shed 3 bases, and the junction held 9 bases outside the gene matches. The CDR3 DNA follows: TGTGCCAGCAGTCAACCCCTAGGACAGGACTATGGCTACACCTTC. Protein: CASSQPLGQDYGYTF.

The table lists this clone with a few counts. This chain connects TRBV24-1 to TRBJ1-1; a weak D match, TRBD1 (5 bases). The CDR3 consists of 12 residues. The ends were cut back, 8 bases at V and 10 bases at J, with 16 bases in the middle. Germline CDR1 reads KGHDR; CDR2 reads SFDVKD. The CDR3: CATTSSGGRAFF. The CDR3 nucleotides read TGTGCCACCACCTCATCGGGGGGTAGAGCTTTCTTT.

The chain couples TRBV3-1 (or the pseudogene TRBV3-2) to TRBJ1-3; D not resolved. CDR1 and CDR2 from the germline V gene are LGHDT and YNNKEL (reference sequence). The CDR3 is 15 residues long. V was shortened by 5 bases and J by 0 bases, with 11 bases between the two germline ends. The CDR3 region is CASSGTRVSGNTIYF. In DNA, the CDR3 is TGTGCCAGCAGCGGTACCCGGGTCTCTGGAAACACCATATATTTT.

The rearrangement uses TRBV5-6 and TRBJ2-7, with D possibly being TRBD2 (5 bases). Germline CDR1 and CDR2: SGHDT and YYEEEE. This CDR3 spans 14 amino acids. Deletions cut 7 bases from V and 2 bases from J, with 16 bases between. CDR3 nucleotides: TGTGCCAGCTCGGGGTCTGTGATGACCTACGAGCAGTACTTC. It translates to CASSGSVMTYEQYF.

The chain recombines TRBV7-9 with TRBJ2-5, with D hard to call. Germline V CDR1 and CDR2: SEHNR, FQNEAQ (reference sequence). Trimming removed 1 base at V and 2 bases at J, with 8 bases between. This CDR3 has 14 amino acids. The CDR3 DNA sequence: TGTGCCAGCAGCTTAGGGTCAGTACAAGAGACCCAGTACTTC. It codes for CASSLGSVQETQYF.

This chain connects TRBV5-5 to TRBJ2-7, with 10 nucleotides matching TRBD1. Trimming removed 0 bases from V and 7 bases from J; junction bases left unmatched: 10. This CDR3 is 16 amino acids long. The germline gives CDR1 SGHKS, CDR2 YYEKEE (reference sequence). The CDR3 loop reads CASSLVWDRGTGEQYF. The CDR3 region has the DNA TGTGCCAGCAGCTTGGTATGGGACAGGGGTACGGGTGAGCAGTACTTC.

This rearrangement joins TRBV24-1 to TRBJ2-1; 9 positions match TRBD1. CDR1 is KGHDR, CDR2 SFDVKD, per germline. This CDR3 comprises 15 residues. J was trimmed by 9 bases and V by 0 bases; bases with no gene match: 5. This chain's CDR3 is CATSDLDRGGGEQFF. For the CDR3, the DNA is TGTGCCACCAGTGATTTGGACAGGGGGGGCGGTGAGCAGTTCTTC.

This clone was counted between two and nine times. The gene calls are TRBV28 and TRBJ2-2; 7 bases are a match to TRBD1. This CDR3 spans 14 amino acids. Germline CDR1 reads MDHEN; CDR2 reads SYDVKM. Unmatched junction bases numbered 8, after V lost 6 bases and J lost 7 bases. The DNA for the CDR3 is TGTGCCAGCAGCCTGACAGGGAAGGGCGGGGAGCTGTTTTTT. It is translated as CASSLTGKGGELFF.

This chain connects TRBV25-1 to TRBJ1-5, with no clear D. Trimming took off 2 bases at V and 5 bases at J, with 16 bases between the two ends. CDR1 MGHDK and CDR2 SYGVNS come from the germline V gene. The CDR3 is made up of 16 amino acids. CDR3 amino acids: CASSEGWAGKDQPQHF. CDR3 nucleotides: TGTGCCAGCAGTGAAGGTTGGGCAGGAAAGGATCAGCCCCAGCATTTT. The entire variable domain, with the rest obtained from reference TRBV25-1 and TRBJ1-5, is as follows: EADIYQTPRYLVIGTGKKITLECSQTMGHDKMYWYQQDPGMELHLIHYSYGVNSTEKGDLSSESTVSRIRTEHFPLTLESARPSHTSQYLCASSEGWAGKDQPQHFGDGTRLSIL.

The CDR3 region has the DNA TGTGCCAGCAGTGCCAGGGCAACTAATGAAAAACTGTTTTTT. Translating it yields CASSARATNEKLFF. This chain joins TRBV2 and TRBJ1-4; D is possibly TRBD1 (5 bases). The V gene lost 4 bases and the J gene lost 0 bases, with 6 bases spanning the gap. The CDR3 is 14 amino acids. Germline V CDR1 and CDR2: SNHLY, FYNNEI.

The CDR3 region has the DNA TGTGCCAGCAGCTTAATCCCAGAGAACACTGAAGCTTTCTTT. This translates into CASSLIPENTEAFF. The V call is TRBV28, the J call TRBJ1-1; D gene uncertain. CDR1 MDHEN and CDR2 SYDVKM come from the germline V gene. V lost 6 bases and J lost 1, with 12 bases in between. The CDR3 has 14 residues.

The J gene is TRBJ2-2, the V gene TRBV3-1 (or the pseudogene TRBV3-2); 7 bases map to TRBD2. This CDR3 comprises 15 residues. Losses at the gene ends were 1 base for V and 7 bases for J; bases not matched to a gene: 6. Germline assignment: CDR1 LGHDT and CDR2 YNNKEL (reference sequence). The CDR3 region has the DNA TGTGCCAGCAGCCAAGCGGGGAGGGCCTACGGGGAGCTGTTTTTT. Translation: CASSQAGRAYGELFF.

V usage is TRBV7-8 and J usage is TRBJ1-5; no firm D call. The CDR3 extends over 18 amino acids. Trimming took 1 base from V and 0 from J, leaving 16 bases between them. The germline V gene has CDR1 SGHVS and CDR2 FQNEAQ. The DNA for the CDR3 is TGTGCCAGCAGCTTAGGTCTTCTTCGAGCTTATAGCAATCAGCCCCAGCATTTT. Amino acid sequence: CASSLGLLRAYSNQPQHF.

The V gene is TRBV5-1, the J gene TRBJ2-6; 9 positions agree with TRBD1. CDR3 length: 17 residues. V gave up 4 bases and J gave up 4 bases; unmatched junction bases: 9. CDR1 is SGHRS and CDR2 is YFSETQ in the germline V gene. CDR3 nucleotides: TGCGCCAGCAGCCCGCGGGACAGGGTAACAGGGGCCAACGTCCTGACTTTC. Its protein product is CASSPRDRVTGANVLTF.

This chain uses TRBV4-2 with TRBJ2-1; 8 bases line up with TRBD2. The ends lost 3 bases at V and 5 bases at J; junction bases unmatched: 9. Germline lookup yields CDR1 LGHNA and CDR2 YNFKEQ. The CDR3 consists of 16 residues. CDR3 amino acids: CASSQVGRADHNEQFF. The CDR3 DNA sequence: TGTGCCAGCAGCCAGGTCGGGAGGGCCGACCACAATGAGCAGTTCTTC.

J is TRBJ1-1 and V is TRBV5-1; TRBD1 matches 9 bases. Trimming removed 0 bases from V and 5 bases from J; junction bases left unmatched: 5. Germline V lookup: CDR1 SGHRS, CDR2 YFSETQ. The CDR3 sequence is 15 residues long. CDR3 sequence reads: CASSLAGQGRTEAFF. Written as DNA, the CDR3 is TGCGCCAGCAGCTTGGCCGGACAGGGGCGGACTGAAGCTTTCTTT.